The 29 T cell receptor beta chains given below trace back to one sample, sequenced in a study of cytomegalovirus exposure and HLA in healthy donors. It was with 60 Vbeta and 13 Jbeta primers that the PCR ran. Profiled with immunoSEQ multiplex PCR; TCRdb holds only in-frame clones, not every one. The sample's table shows approximately 120,000 clones. The material sequenced was PBMCs. These receptors originate from a man aged 35 to 55 in good health and CMV-seronegative.

This sequence joins TRBV18 and TRBJ2-6, with D hard to call. Per the germline V gene, CDR1 is KGHSH and CDR2 is LQKENI. Trimming took 2 bases from V and 1 from J, leaving 3 bases between them. The CDR3 covers 14 residues. Written as DNA, the CDR3 is TGTGCCAGCTCACCATTATCTGGGGCCAACGTCCTGACTTTC. This encodes CASSPLSGANVLTF.

The chain is built from TRBV2 and TRBJ2-7, with TRBD2 identical over 9 bases. The CDR3 extends over 15 amino acids. With V trimmed by 2 bases and J by 2 bases, 4 bases remained unmatched. Germline lookup yields CDR1 SNHLY and CDR2 FYNNEI. This CDR3 is CASSERASGTYEQYF. CDR3 sequence (DNA): TGTGCCAGCAGTGAAAGGGCTAGCGGGACCTACGAGCAGTACTTC.

This chain uses TRBV7-9 with TRBJ1-1; TRBD1 matches 7 bases. V trimming: 4 bases; J trimming: 3 bases; junction bases outside the gene matches: 11. Germline assignment: CDR1 SEHNR and CDR2 FQNEAQ (reference sequence). This CDR3 contains 16 residues. CDR3 residues: CASSSRQGRIDTEAFF. CDR3 coding DNA: TGTGCCAGCAGCTCAAGACAGGGTAGGATCGACACTGAAGCTTTCTTT.

The V call is TRBV30, the J call TRBJ2-2; TRBD1 matches at 7 bases. Germline CDR1 reads GTSNPN; CDR2 reads SVGIG (reference sequence). V gave up 4 bases and J gave up 4 bases; unmatched junction bases: 9. This CDR3 comprises 15 residues. The CDR3 spells CAWMGNDRVTGELFF. The CDR3, as DNA: TGTGCCTGGATGGGAAATGACAGGGTCACCGGGGAGCTGTTTTTT.

The CDR3 coding sequence is TGTGCCAGCAGCCTCCGGGACAGGGTTAGCGGCTACACCTTC. The encoded protein is CASSLRDRVSGYTF. The chain is built from TRBV6-5 and TRBJ1-2, with TRBD1 identical over 9 bases. After removal of 6 bases from V and 8 bases from J, the junction contained 10 bases not matched to a gene. This CDR3 contains 14 residues. Looked up from germline, CDR1 is MNHEY and CDR2 is SVGAGI.

This chain joins TRBV7-2 and TRBJ2-1; TRBD2 might be the D (6 bases). V gave up 5 bases and J gave up 0 bases, with 14 bases separating them. The CDR3 loop spans 16 amino acids. The germline V gene has CDR1 SGHTA and CDR2 FQGNSA. The CDR3 region is CASSSSGTRSYNEQFF. In DNA form, the CDR3 reads TGTGCCAGCAGCAGCTCCGGGACTCGCTCCTACAATGAGCAGTTCTTC.

J is TRBJ2-2 and V is TRBV11-3, with 10 bases fitting TRBD1. Trimming removed 5 bases from V and 1 base from J; junction bases left unmatched: 7. Per the germline V gene, CDR1 is SGHNT and CDR2 is YENEEA. This CDR3 is built from 17 residues. CDR3 bases: TGTGCCAGCAGCGTCGGGACAGGGGTTTGGAACACCGGGGAGCTGTTTTTT. Its protein product is CASSVGTGVWNTGELFF.

The V gene is TRBV13, the J gene TRBJ1-1; 8 positions match TRBD1. The CDR3 totals 16 residues. CDR1 PRHDT and CDR2 FYEKMQ come from the germline V gene (reference sequence). V gave up 1 base and J gave up 1 base; unmatched junction bases: 5. In DNA form, the CDR3 reads TGTGCCAGCAGCTTAGTAGCCGGACAGGGGAACACTGAAGCTTTCTTT. Its translation is CASSLVAGQGNTEAFF.

This chain connects TRBV7-9 to TRBJ2-2, with D possibly matching TRBD2 (6 bases). V dropped 7 bases and J dropped 2 bases, with 8 bases sitting between them. The germline gives CDR1 SEHNR, CDR2 FQNEAQ (reference sequence). This CDR3 region has 13 residues. The CDR3 DNA follows: TGTGCCAGCATGGGGGGAAACACCGGGGAGCTGTTTTTT. Protein: CASMGGNTGELFF.

The rearrangement links TRBV30 to TRBJ2-7; D is perhaps TRBD2 (6 bases). Trimming removed 5 bases at V and 3 bases at J, with 14 bases between. Germline V gives CDR1 GTSNPN, CDR2 SVGIG (reference sequence). The CDR3 is made up of 13 amino acids. This chain's CDR3 is CAWGAGHHYEQYF. The CDR3 bases are TGTGCCTGGGGGGCGGGGCATCACTACGAGCAGTACTTC.

This chain joins TRBV4-2 and TRBJ2-3; possible D gene TRBD2, 6 bases. Trimming left V 4 bases short and J 1 base short, with 15 bases between. Germline V gene lookup returns CDR1 LGHNA and CDR2 YNFKEQ. The length of the CDR3 is 16 residues. CDR3: CASSPGEAGRTDTQYF. In DNA, the CDR3 is TGTGCCAGCAGCCCCGGGGAGGCGGGACGCACAGATACGCAGTATTTT.

The rearrangement links TRBV21-1 to TRBJ1-4; the table assigns TRBD1, which was not confirmed against the DNA. TRBV21-1 is tagged as a pseudogene. This CDR3 is built from 19 residues. The CDR3 sequence is CASSNCNRGRIIRGEKLFF. The CDR3 DNA follows: TGTGCCAGCAGCAATTGTAACAGGGGGCGAATCATAAGAGGTGAAAAACTGTTTTTT.

The chain joins TRBV27 to TRBJ2-7; D remains unclear. Trimming pared 6 bases from V and 7 bases from J, leaving 16 bases between. The CDR3 consists of 13 residues. Germline CDR1 reads MNHEY; CDR2 reads SMNVEV (reference sequence). The CDR3 DNA is TGTGCCAGCAGCCGCAAGGTCGAGGAAGAGCAGTACTTC. Its translation: CASSRKVEEEQYF.

This chain links TRBV2 with TRBJ1-5; TRBD1 aligns across 12 bases. The trim removed 5 bases at V and 6 bases at J, leaving 11 bases unmatched. This CDR3 comprises 17 residues. Germline values: CDR1 SNHLY, CDR2 FYNNEI. The CDR3 here is CASSPLRGQGAGQPQHF. The CDR3 bases are TGTGCCAGCAGTCCCCTAAGGGGACAGGGGGCGGGTCAGCCCCAGCATTTT.

This chain connects TRBV28 to TRBJ2-3; 12 bases agree with TRBD1. The V and J ends lost 7 bases and 5 bases, in that order; junction bases with no gene match: 4. The CDR3 covers 14 residues. Germline V gives CDR1 MDHEN, CDR2 SYDVKM. The CDR3 reads CASIGTGGKDTQYF. The CDR3, as DNA: TGTGCCAGCATTGGGACAGGGGGCAAAGATACGCAGTATTTT.

This chain joins TRBV11-3 and TRBJ2-5; 11 nucleotides agree with TRBD1. CDR1 and CDR2 from the germline V gene are SGHNT and YENEEA. The CDR3 consists of 17 residues. J lost 1 base, V lost 5 bases, and 9 bases had no gene match. The CDR3 spells CASSRRTGGQSQETQYF. Here the CDR3 DNA reads TGTGCCAGCAGCCGCAGGACAGGGGGCCAAAGCCAAGAGACCCAGTACTTC.

The chain employs TRBV5-1 and TRBJ2-7; 7 bases agree with TRBD2. The CDR3 loop spans 13 amino acids. CDR1 is SGHRS and CDR2 is YFSETQ in the germline V gene. With V trimmed by 2 bases and J by 7 bases, 6 bases remained unmatched. The CDR3 nucleotides read TGCGCCAGCAGCTTCAGCGGGAACGTGGAGCAGTACTTC. Its translation is CASSFSGNVEQYF.

This chain connects TRBV2 to TRBJ2-5, with TRBD1 matching 8 bases. Germline CDR1 and CDR2: SNHLY and FYNNEI. This CDR3 is 14 amino acids long. J gave up 3 bases and V 5 bases, and 5 bases lay outside the gene matches. CDR3 coding DNA: TGTGCCAGCAGTTTTCAGGGGGCTGAAGAGACCCAGTACTTC. This sequence encodes CASSFQGAEETQYF.

V is TRBV12-5 and J is TRBJ2-1; no reliable D call. The CDR3 has 15 residues. Looked up from germline, CDR1 is LGHNT and CDR2 is FRNRAP. V was shortened by 6 bases and J by 0 bases, with 12 bases between the two germline ends. The CDR3 sequence is CASGLVLGSYNEQFF. In DNA form, the CDR3 reads TGTGCTAGTGGCCTTGTACTTGGCTCCTACAATGAGCAGTTCTTC.

The CDR3 region is CASSGGTSGTNYNEQFF. The CDR3 DNA reads TGCGCCAGCAGTGGGGGGACTAGCGGGACCAACTACAATGAGCAGTTCTTC. This chain links TRBV10-1 with TRBJ2-1; the match to TRBD2 covers 13 bases. V lost 4 bases to trimming and J lost 3 bases; unmatched junction nucleotides: 6. The germline CDR1 and CDR2 sequences are WNHNN and SYGVQD (reference sequence). The length of the CDR3 is 17 residues.

The chain links TRBV6-1 to TRBJ1-5; 9 bases line up with TRBD1. The J segment lost 0 bases and the V segment lost 7 bases, leaving 4 bases of the junction unmatched. This CDR3 is built from 15 residues. Germline assignment: CDR1 MNHNS and CDR2 SASEGT. CDR3 sequence (DNA): TGTGCCAGCACCCGGACAGGGGTTAGCAATCAGCCCCAGCATTTT. Translation: CASTRTGVSNQPQHF.

The rearrangement uses TRBV4-2 and TRBJ2-2; 11 positions match TRBD2. CDR1 LGHNA and CDR2 YNFKEQ come from the germline V gene. Trimming took 3 bases from V and 6 from J; bases not matched to a gene: 9. The CDR3 contains 17 residues. The CDR3 region is CASSQSTTSGKPGELFF. CDR3 DNA: TGTGCCAGCAGCCAGTCTACGACTAGCGGGAAGCCCGGGGAGCTGTTTTTT.

CDR3 bases: TGTGCCAGCAGTTGGCAGGGGGCTGGGGAGCAGTACTTC. Amino acid sequence: CASSWQGAGEQYF. The chain joins TRBV6-5 to TRBJ2-7, with 8 bases identical to TRBD1. Germline V gene data show CDR1 as MNHEY and CDR2 as SVGAGI. The CDR3 is 13 amino acids. The junction had 6 bases not matched to a gene; V was cut back by 4 bases and J by 7 bases.

The chain carries TRBV11-3 and TRBJ2-2, with 7 positions matching TRBD2. The J segment lost 1 base and the V segment lost 5 bases, leaving 7 bases of the junction unmatched. CDR1 SGHNT and CDR2 YENEEA come from the germline V gene. CDR3 size: 16 residues. CDR3 nucleotides: TGTGCCAGCAGCCCCCGCGGGACTATGAACACCGGGGAGCTGTTTTTT. Residues: CASSPRGTMNTGELFF.

The chain recombines TRBV13 with TRBJ2-1, with TRBD2 identical over 11 bases. Trimming cost V 5 bases and J 5 bases; bases outside gene matches: 5. CDR1 and CDR2 from the germline V gene are PRHDT and FYEKMQ (reference sequence). This CDR3 has 15 amino acids. The CDR3 region has the DNA TGTGCCAGCAGCAGCCCGGGACTAGCGGACAATGAGCAGTTCTTC. The encoded protein is CASSSPGLADNEQFF.

The chain links TRBV11-3 to TRBJ2-1, with D perhaps TRBD1 (5 bases). Germline V gene data show CDR1 as SGHNT and CDR2 as YENEEA. Trimming took 5 bases from V and 3 from J, leaving 11 bases between them. This CDR3 has 14 residues. The CDR3 loop is CASSPIRGYNEQFF. As DNA, the CDR3 is TGTGCCAGCAGCCCCATTAGGGGCTACAATGAGCAGTTCTTC.

The chain combines TRBV9 with TRBJ2-7; D perhaps matches TRBD2 (5 bases). Germline V gene sequence: CDR1 SGDLS, CDR2 YYNGEE. V gave up 3 bases and J gave up 4 bases, with 17 bases separating them. The CDR3 covers 15 residues. The CDR3 is CASSEGVGPLYEQYF. The CDR3 DNA reads as TGTGCCAGCAGCGAGGGAGTAGGGCCTTTGTACGAGCAGTACTTC.

The V call is TRBV4-3, the J call TRBJ2-5; TRBD2 agrees at 10 bases. Matching the DNA end better, TRBJ2-7 makes the J call doubtful. The CDR3 covers 16 residues. Germline CDR1 reads LGHNA; CDR2 reads YSLEER. In DNA form, the CDR3 reads TGCGCCAGCAGCCAATTGGCGGCTAGCGGGAGCTACGAGCAGTACTTC. This sequence encodes CASSQLAASGSYEQYF.

The rearrangement joins TRBV29-1 to TRBJ1-1; TRBD1 might be the D (5 bases). The germline V and J ends were trimmed by 7 bases and 4 bases, with 19 bases remaining between them. The CDR3 is 14 residues long. Germline loops: CDR1 SQVTM, CDR2 ANQGSEA. CDR3 DNA: TGCAGCGCCCAGACTGGGGGGGGGAGCACTGAAGCTTTCTTT. Protein sequence: CSAQTGGGSTEAFF.